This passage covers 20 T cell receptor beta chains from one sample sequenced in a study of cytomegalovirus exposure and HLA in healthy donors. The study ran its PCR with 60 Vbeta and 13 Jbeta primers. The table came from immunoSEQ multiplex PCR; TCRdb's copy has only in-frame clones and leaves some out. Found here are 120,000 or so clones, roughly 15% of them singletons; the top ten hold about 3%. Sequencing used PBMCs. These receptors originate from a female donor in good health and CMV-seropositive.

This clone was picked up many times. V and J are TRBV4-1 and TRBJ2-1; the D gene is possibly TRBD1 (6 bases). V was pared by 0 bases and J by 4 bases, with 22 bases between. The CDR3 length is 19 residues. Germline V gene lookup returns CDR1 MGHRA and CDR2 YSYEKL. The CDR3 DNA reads TGCGCCAGCAGCCAAGAGTCAGGGGCTGGGAAAGGTGTGTACAATGAGCAGTTCTTC. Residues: CASSQESGAGKGVYNEQFF.

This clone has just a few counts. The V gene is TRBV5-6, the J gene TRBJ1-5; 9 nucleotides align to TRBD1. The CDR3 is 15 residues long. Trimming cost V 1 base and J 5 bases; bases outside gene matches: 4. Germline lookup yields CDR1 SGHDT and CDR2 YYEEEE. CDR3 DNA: TGTGCCAGCAGCTTGATTAGGGACAGGGATCAGCCCCAGCATTTT. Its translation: CASSLIRDRDQPQHF.

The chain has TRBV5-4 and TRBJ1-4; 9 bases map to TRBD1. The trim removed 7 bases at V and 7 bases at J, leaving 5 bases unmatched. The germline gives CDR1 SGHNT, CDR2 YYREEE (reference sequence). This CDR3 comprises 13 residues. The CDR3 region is CASSGQGSEKLFF. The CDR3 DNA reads TGTGCCAGCTCGGGACAGGGTAGTGAAAAACTGTTTTTT.

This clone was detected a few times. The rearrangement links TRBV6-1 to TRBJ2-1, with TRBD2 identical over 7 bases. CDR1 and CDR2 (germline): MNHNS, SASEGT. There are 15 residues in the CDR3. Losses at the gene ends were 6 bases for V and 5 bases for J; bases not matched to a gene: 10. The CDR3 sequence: CASRFRLASDNEQFF. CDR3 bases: TGTGCCAGCAGGTTTCGACTAGCCAGTGACAATGAGCAGTTCTTC.

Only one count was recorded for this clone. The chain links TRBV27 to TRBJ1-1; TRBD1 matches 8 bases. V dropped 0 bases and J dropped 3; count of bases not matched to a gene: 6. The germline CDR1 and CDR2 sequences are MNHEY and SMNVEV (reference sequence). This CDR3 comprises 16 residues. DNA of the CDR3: TGTGCCAGCAGTTTATCGCCCGGACAGGGCTACACTGAAGCTTTCTTT. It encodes CASSLSPGQGYTEAFF.

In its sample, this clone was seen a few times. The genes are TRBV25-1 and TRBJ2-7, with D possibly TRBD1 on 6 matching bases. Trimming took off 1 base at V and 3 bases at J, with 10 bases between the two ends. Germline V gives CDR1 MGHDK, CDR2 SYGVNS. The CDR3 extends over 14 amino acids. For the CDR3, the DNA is TGTGCCAGCAGTGAATCGGCAGGGGACTACGAGCAGTACTTC. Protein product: CASSESAGDYEQYF.

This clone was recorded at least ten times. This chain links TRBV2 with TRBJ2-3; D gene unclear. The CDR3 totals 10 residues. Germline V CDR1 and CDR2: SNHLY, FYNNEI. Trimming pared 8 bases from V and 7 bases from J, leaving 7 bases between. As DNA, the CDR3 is TGTGCCAGCGATAACAATACGCAGTATTTT. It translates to CASDNNTQYF. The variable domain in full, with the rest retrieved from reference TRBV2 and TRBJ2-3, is EPEVTQTPSHQVTQMGQEVILRCVPISNHLYFYWYRQILGQKVEFLVSFYNNEISEKSEIFDDQFSVERPDGSNFTLKIRSTKLEDSAMYFCASDNNTQYFGPGTRLTVL.

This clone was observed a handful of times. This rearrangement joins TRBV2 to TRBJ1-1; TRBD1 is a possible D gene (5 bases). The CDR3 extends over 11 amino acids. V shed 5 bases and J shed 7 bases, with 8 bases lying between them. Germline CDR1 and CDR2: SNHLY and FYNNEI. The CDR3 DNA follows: TGTGCCAGCAGTTACGACAGTGAAGCTTTCTTT. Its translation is CASSYDSEAFF.

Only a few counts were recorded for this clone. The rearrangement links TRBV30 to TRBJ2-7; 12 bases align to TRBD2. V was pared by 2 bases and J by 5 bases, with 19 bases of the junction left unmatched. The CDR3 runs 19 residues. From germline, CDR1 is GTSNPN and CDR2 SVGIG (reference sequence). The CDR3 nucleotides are TGTGCCTGGAGTTGGACAGGCTTTTACCCGACTAGCGGGAGTAACGAGCAGTACTTC. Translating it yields CAWSWTGFYPTSGSNEQYF.

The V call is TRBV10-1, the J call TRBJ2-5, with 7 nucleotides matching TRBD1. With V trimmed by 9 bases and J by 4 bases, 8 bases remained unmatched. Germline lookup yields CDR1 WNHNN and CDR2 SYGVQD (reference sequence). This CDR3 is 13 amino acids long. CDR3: CASPTGMGETQYF. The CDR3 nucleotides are TGCGCCAGTCCGACAGGGATGGGAGAGACCCAGTACTTC.

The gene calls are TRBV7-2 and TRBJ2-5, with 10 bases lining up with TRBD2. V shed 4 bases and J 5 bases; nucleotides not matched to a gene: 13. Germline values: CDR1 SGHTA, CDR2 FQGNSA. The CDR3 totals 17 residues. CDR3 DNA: TGTGCCAGCAGCTCCAGGACTAGCGGAGGCCTCGGGGAGACCCAGTACTTC. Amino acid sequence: CASSSRTSGGLGETQYF. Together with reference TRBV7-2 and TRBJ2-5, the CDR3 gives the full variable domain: GAGVSQSPSNKVTEKGKDVELRCDPISGHTALYWYRQSLGQGLEFLIYFQGNSAPDKSGLPSDRFSAERTGGSVSTLTIQRTQQEDSAVYLCASSSRTSGGLGETQYFGPGTRLLVL.

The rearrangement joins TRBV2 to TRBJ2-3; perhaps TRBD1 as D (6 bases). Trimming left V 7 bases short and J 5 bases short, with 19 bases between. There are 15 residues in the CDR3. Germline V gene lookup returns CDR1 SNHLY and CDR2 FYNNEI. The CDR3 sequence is CASINQGYRVDTQYF. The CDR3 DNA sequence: TGTGCCAGCATAAATCAGGGGTACCGGGTAGATACGCAGTATTTT.

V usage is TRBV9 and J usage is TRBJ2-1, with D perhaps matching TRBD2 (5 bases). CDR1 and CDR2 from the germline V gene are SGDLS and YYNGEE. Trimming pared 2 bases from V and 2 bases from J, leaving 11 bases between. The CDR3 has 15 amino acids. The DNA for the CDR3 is TGTGCCAGCAGCGTTGAGGGAGCGGCCTACAATGAGCAGTTCTTC. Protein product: CASSVEGAAYNEQFF.

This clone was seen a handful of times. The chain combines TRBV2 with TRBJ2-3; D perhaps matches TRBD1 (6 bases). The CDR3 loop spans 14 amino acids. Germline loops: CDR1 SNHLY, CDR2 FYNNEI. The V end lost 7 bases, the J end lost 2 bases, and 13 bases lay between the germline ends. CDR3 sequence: CASTPQGNTDTQYF. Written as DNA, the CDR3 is TGTGCCAGCACCCCCCAGGGGAACACAGATACGCAGTATTTT.

The DNA for the CDR3 is TGTGCCAGCAGTTATCCCCCAGGACAGGGAGAGCAGTTCTTC. This sequence encodes CASSYPPGQGEQFF. V and J are TRBV6-5 and TRBJ2-1; 8 bases fit TRBD1. Looked up from germline, CDR1 is MNHEY and CDR2 is SVGAGI. V was pared by 3 bases and J by 10 bases, with 8 bases of the junction left unmatched. This CDR3 has 14 amino acids.

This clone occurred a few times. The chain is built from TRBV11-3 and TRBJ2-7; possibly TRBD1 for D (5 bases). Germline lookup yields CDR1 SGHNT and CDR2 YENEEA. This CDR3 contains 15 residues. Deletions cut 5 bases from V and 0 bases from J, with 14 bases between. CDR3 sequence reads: CASSQGSASSYEQYF. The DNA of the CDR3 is TGTGCCAGCAGCCAGGGCAGTGCCAGCTCCTACGAGCAGTACTTC.

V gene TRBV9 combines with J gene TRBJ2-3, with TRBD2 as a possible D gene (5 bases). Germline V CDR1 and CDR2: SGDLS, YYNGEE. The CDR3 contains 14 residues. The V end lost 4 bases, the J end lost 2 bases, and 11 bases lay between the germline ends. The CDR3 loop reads CASSLGGYTDTQYF. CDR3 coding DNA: TGTGCCAGCAGCCTTGGAGGTTACACAGATACGCAGTATTTT.

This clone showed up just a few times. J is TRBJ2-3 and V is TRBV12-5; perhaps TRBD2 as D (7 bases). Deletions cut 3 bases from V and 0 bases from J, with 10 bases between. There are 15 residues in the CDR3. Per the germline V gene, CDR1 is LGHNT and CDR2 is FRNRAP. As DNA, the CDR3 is TGTGCTAGTGGTTTAAGGGGGGGAAGCACAGATACGCAGTATTTT. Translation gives CASGLRGGSTDTQYF.

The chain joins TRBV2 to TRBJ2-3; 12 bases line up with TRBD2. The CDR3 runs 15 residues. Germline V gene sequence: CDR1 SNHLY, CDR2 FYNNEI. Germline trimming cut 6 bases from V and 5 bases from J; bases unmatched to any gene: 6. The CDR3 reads CASRLAGGWGDTQYF. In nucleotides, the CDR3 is TGTGCCAGCAGACTAGCGGGAGGTTGGGGAGATACGCAGTATTTT.

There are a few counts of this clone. CDR3 loop: CASSQDYLGAGPLTQYF. The DNA for the CDR3 is TGCGCCAGCAGCCAAGATTATTTGGGAGCGGGGCCCTTAACGCAGTATTTT. The gene calls are TRBV4-1 and TRBJ2-3; 7 bases match TRBD2. The junction had 15 bases not matched to a gene; V was cut back by 0 bases and J by 9 bases. The CDR3 consists of 17 residues. Germline values: CDR1 MGHRA, CDR2 YSYEKL.